Presented here are 23 T cell receptor beta chains from one specimen sequenced in a study of blood T cell repertoires in COVID-19. Method: immunoSEQ multiplex PCR; TCRdb's copy keeps in-frame clones and lacks some. This table has approximately 120,000 clones, 85% to 90% appearing once. Sequenced: peripheral blood. The receptor source for this set is a woman at least 80 years old with acute or convalescent COVID-19.

The rearrangement joins TRBV10-3 to TRBJ2-7, with a tentative D call TRBD2 (5 bases). V dropped 10 bases and J dropped 0 bases, with 16 bases sitting between them. CDR1 and CDR2 from the germline V gene are ENHRY and SYGVKD. CDR3 length: 14 amino acids. For the CDR3, the DNA is TGTGCCACTGGAGGAGGCAGCGACTCCTACGAGCAGTACTTC. Its protein product is CATGGGSDSYEQYF.

This clone was counted a single time. This chain links TRBV5-1 with TRBJ1-2; TRBD1 might be the D (5 bases). CDR3 length: 14 amino acids. The germline gives CDR1 SGHRS, CDR2 YFSETQ. V was cut by 0 bases and J by 4 bases, with 10 bases left in between. The CDR3 loop is CASSLVTELYGYTF. In DNA form, the CDR3 reads TGCGCCAGCAGCTTGGTGACAGAGCTCTATGGCTACACCTTC.

This clone was detected only once. This sequence joins TRBV5-6 and TRBJ2-2, with 11 bases fitting TRBD2. With 0 bases clipped from V and 8 bases from J, the junction kept 12 bases outside the gene matches. The CDR3 sequence is 18 residues long. Germline CDR1 SGHDT, CDR2 YYEEEE. CDR3 sequence (DNA): TGTGCCAGCAGCTTGGACGGTAGCGGGGGGGCCAATCAAGGGGAGCTGTTTTTT. Translation gives CASSLDGSGGANQGELFF.

The chain carries TRBV7-9 and TRBJ2-1; 8 nucleotides align to TRBD2. The J segment lost 3 bases and the V segment lost 3 bases, leaving 13 bases of the junction unmatched. Germline lookup yields CDR1 SEHNR and CDR2 FQNEAQ (reference sequence). There are 18 residues in the CDR3. The CDR3 protein is CASSLGTIAGTFYNEQFF. The CDR3 DNA sequence: TGTGCCAGCAGCTTGGGGACCATAGCGGGGACGTTCTACAATGAGCAGTTCTTC.

This clone came up a few times. The chain employs TRBV6-5 and TRBJ1-1; D is ambiguous. Germline CDR1 and CDR2: MNHEY and SVGAGI. V shed 0 bases and J shed 4 bases, with 12 bases lying between them. This CDR3 is 15 amino acids long. The CDR3 sequence is CASSYSRRAGTEAFF. The DNA for the CDR3 is TGTGCCAGCAGTTACTCGAGAAGGGCGGGCACTGAAGCTTTCTTT.

The chain recombines TRBV7-6 with TRBJ2-3, with 10 bases lining up with TRBD2. The V gene's germline CDR1 is SGHVS and CDR2 FNYEAQ. The CDR3 spans 15 residues. V lost 5 bases and J lost 3; bases outside the gene matches: 5. CDR3 DNA: TGTGCCAGCAGCCCAAAGCGGGGGGGTACAGATACGCAGTATTTT. Amino acids: CASSPKRGGTDTQYF.

This clone has only one observation. The chain uses TRBV7-9 and TRBJ1-2; the match to TRBD1 covers 10 bases. CDR1 and CDR2 (germline): SEHNR, FQNEAQ (reference sequence). This CDR3 region has 15 residues. V dropped 5 bases and J dropped 4; count of bases not matched to a gene: 7. The CDR3 region is CASSPPGQGFYGYTF. The DNA for the CDR3 is TGTGCCAGCAGCCCGCCGGGACAGGGGTTCTATGGCTACACCTTC.

This rearrangement joins TRBV9 to TRBJ2-5; 7 bases are a match to TRBD1. The V gene's germline CDR1 is SGDLS and CDR2 YYNGEE. The J segment lost 2 bases and the V segment lost 4 bases, leaving 11 bases of the junction unmatched. This CDR3 comprises 16 residues. This chain's CDR3 is CASSKEVGRGQETQYF. CDR3 nucleotides: TGTGCCAGCAGCAAAGAGGTCGGCAGGGGGCAAGAGACCCAGTACTTC.

The V and J genes are TRBV7-9 and TRBJ2-5, with D possibly TRBD1 on 7 matching bases. The ends were cut back, 5 bases at V and 5 bases at J, with 18 bases in the middle. From germline, CDR1 is SEHNR and CDR2 FQNEAQ (reference sequence). The CDR3 is made up of 15 amino acids. Written as DNA, the CDR3 is TGTGCCAGCAGCATCATCAAGGGGGCGGGGGAGACCCAGTACTTC. Amino acids: CASSIIKGAGETQYF.

V is TRBV5-4 and J is TRBJ1-2; a possible D gene is TRBD1 (6 bases). Trimming removed 2 bases from V and 1 base from J, with 15 bases in between. Germline-derived CDR1 and CDR2 are SGHNT and YYREEE (reference sequence). CDR3 length: 16 residues. The CDR3 loop reads CASSFEWTEINYGYTF. The CDR3 DNA reads TGTGCCAGCAGCTTTGAGTGGACAGAAATTAACTATGGCTACACCTTC.

The CDR3 is CASSQGSTTGELFF. CDR3 DNA sequence: TGTGCCAGCAGCCAAGGTTCTACCACCGGGGAGCTGTTTTTT. The chain combines TRBV14 with TRBJ2-2, with unresolved D. With 1 base removed from V and 4 bases from J, the gap between germline ends came to 7 bases. The germline V gene encodes CDR1 SGHDN and CDR2 FVKESK. CDR3 length: 14 amino acids. Full variable domain (remainder filled in from reference TRBV14 and TRBJ2-2): EAGVTQFPSHSVIEKGQTVTLRCDPISGHDNLYWYRRVMGKEIKFLLHFVKESKQDESGMPNNRFLAERTGGTYSTLKVQPAELEDSGVYFCASSQGSTTGELFFGEGSRLTVL.

The CDR3 is CASTLQGMNTEAFF. The CDR3 DNA sequence: TGTGCCAGCACCTTACAGGGGATGAACACTGAAGCTTTCTTT. The rearrangement uses TRBV6-5 and TRBJ1-1, with TRBD1 matching over 7 bases. V was clipped by 7 bases and J by 0 bases; unmatched bases: 5. The CDR3 extends over 14 amino acids. Germline V gives CDR1 MNHEY, CDR2 SVGAGI.

The rearrangement uses TRBV18 and TRBJ1-1, with D perhaps matching TRBD1 (6 bases). Per the germline V gene, CDR1 is KGHSH and CDR2 is LQKENI. CDR3 size: 12 residues. Deletions cut 0 bases from V and 10 bases from J, with 9 bases between. CDR3 in amino acids: CASSPPGGSAFF. DNA of the CDR3: TGTGCCAGCTCACCACCAGGGGGTTCAGCTTTCTTT.

V usage is TRBV7-9 and J usage is TRBJ1-3; D unresolved. V lost 5 bases to trimming and J lost 2 bases, with 7 bases between them. This CDR3 has 13 residues. The germline V gene has CDR1 SEHNR and CDR2 FQNEAQ (reference sequence). In DNA form, the CDR3 reads TGTGCCAGCAGCCCGCGAGCTGGAAACACCATATATTTT. Its protein product is CASSPRAGNTIYF.

The rearrangement uses TRBV5-4 and TRBJ2-3, with a possible D match to TRBD2 (6 bases). CDR3 length: 16 residues. V shed 4 bases and J shed 0 bases, with 15 bases lying between them. Germline V gives CDR1 SGHNT, CDR2 YYREEE (reference sequence). The CDR3 loop is CASSPKEGTSTDTQYF. The CDR3 DNA reads as TGTGCCAGCAGCCCGAAGGAGGGAACTAGCACAGATACGCAGTATTTT.

This clone was recorded only once. The chain links TRBV5-1 to TRBJ2-5, with D possibly TRBD1 on 6 matching bases. Trimming left V 4 bases short and J 5 bases short, with 15 bases between. The CDR3 is 14 residues long. Germline V gene data show CDR1 as SGHRS and CDR2 as YFSETQ. The CDR3 sequence is CASSQTLQGETQYF. In DNA form, the CDR3 reads TGCGCCAGCAGCCAAACTCTACAGGGTGAGACCCAGTACTTC.

This clone was observed a handful of times. The chain joins TRBV4-3 to TRBJ1-2, with D possibly being TRBD1 (6 bases). This CDR3 contains 16 residues. Germline V gene data show CDR1 as LGHNA and CDR2 as YSLEER. Trimming removed 0 bases from V and 4 bases from J, with 15 bases in between. The CDR3 protein is CASSQDRTAIVYGYTF. The CDR3 nucleotides read TGCGCCAGCAGCCAAGATCGGACAGCTATAGTCTATGGCTACACCTTC.

This clone was picked up a small number of times. This chain uses TRBV28 with TRBJ1-2; tentatively, D is TRBD1 (5 bases). The germline V gene has CDR1 MDHEN and CDR2 SYDVKM. This CDR3 is 14 amino acids long. V shed 5 bases and J shed 4 bases, with 14 bases lying between them. The CDR3 is CASSALRGPYGYTF. The CDR3 DNA follows: TGTGCCAGCAGTGCCCTAAGGGGTCCCTATGGCTACACCTTC.

CDR3 region: CASSLGTSGGARGETQYF. In DNA form, the CDR3 reads TGCGCCAGCAGCTTAGGGACTAGCGGGGGGGCCCGGGGAGAGACCCAGTACTTC. The chain carries TRBV5-1 and TRBJ2-5; 16 bases are a match to TRBD2. Looked up from germline, CDR1 is SGHRS and CDR2 is YFSETQ. The CDR3 extends over 18 amino acids. V shed 2 bases and J 4 bases; nucleotides not matched to a gene: 8.

The V call is TRBV11-1, the J call TRBJ1-3; D remains ambiguous. The CDR3 sequence is 13 residues long. V lost 5 bases, J lost 4 bases, and 9 bases lay in between. Germline V gene lookup returns CDR1 SGHAT and CDR2 FQDESV (reference sequence). The CDR3 reads CASSAQQGNTIYF. In DNA form, the CDR3 reads TGTGCCAGCAGCGCGCAACAGGGAAACACCATATATTTT.

The DNA of the CDR3 is TGTGCCAGCAGCTTGGGGGGACAGGGGGCTGGGAATGAGCAGTTCTTC. As protein: CASSLGGQGAGNEQFF. The genes are TRBV5-4 and TRBJ2-1; 12 bases agree with TRBD1. Trimming removed 0 bases from V and 7 bases from J; junction bases left unmatched: 5. CDR1 and CDR2 (germline): SGHNT, YYREEE (reference sequence). The CDR3 contains 16 residues.

In its sample, this clone was seen a few times. CDR3 sequence: CASKQGSNYGYTF. The CDR3 DNA sequence: TGTGCCAGCAAACAGGGCTCGAATTATGGCTACACCTTC. This sequence joins TRBV27 and TRBJ1-2, with a possible D match to TRBD1 (6 bases). This CDR3 spans 13 amino acids. Germline V gene data show CDR1 as MNHEY and CDR2 as SMNVEV (reference sequence). Trimming pared 7 bases from V and 5 bases from J, leaving 14 bases between.

This chain joins TRBV28 and TRBJ2-4; 7 nucleotides align to TRBD1. Trimming at V came to 2 bases and at J to 2 bases, leaving 18 bases not matched to a gene. Germline CDR1 and CDR2: MDHEN and SYDVKM. The CDR3 consists of 20 residues. CDR3 sequence: CASSLRVRGSTQLTKNIQYF. In nucleotides, the CDR3 is TGTGCCAGCAGTTTAAGGGTCAGGGGGTCTACACAGTTAACCAAAAACATTCAGTACTTC.